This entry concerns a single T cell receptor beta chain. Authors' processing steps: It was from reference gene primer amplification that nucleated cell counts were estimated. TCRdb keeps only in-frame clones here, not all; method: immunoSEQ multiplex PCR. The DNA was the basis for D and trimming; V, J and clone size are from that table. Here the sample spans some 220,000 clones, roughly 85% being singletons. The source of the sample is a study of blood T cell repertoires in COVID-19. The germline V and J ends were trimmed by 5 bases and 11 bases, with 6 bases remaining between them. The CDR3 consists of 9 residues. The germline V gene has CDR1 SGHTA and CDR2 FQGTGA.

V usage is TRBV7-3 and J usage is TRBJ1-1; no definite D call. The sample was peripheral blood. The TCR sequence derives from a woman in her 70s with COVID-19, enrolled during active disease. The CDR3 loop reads CASSPGAFF. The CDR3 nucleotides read TGTGCCAGCAGCCCCGGGGCTTTCTTT.